This T cell receptor beta chain was observed in a study of T cells in localized non-small cell lung cancer (TCRdb year 2020). The study in broad terms: The study analyzed T cell repertoires of hundreds of early-stage NSCLC patients, comparing tumors and uninvolved tumor-adjacent lungs. NSCLC patients had a mean age of roughly 66 years, and around 140 were male and around 99 female. All 240 or so NSCLC patients in the cohort were treatment-naive and had localized lung tumors that were resected. Study-level results and caveats: Multi-region tumor sequencing was not performed, so intratumor heterogeneity could not be excluded. The highest T cell clonality was observed in uninvolved tumor-adjacent lung, where clonality exceeded that of tumor, suggesting that antigenic responses were more focused in uninvolved tumor-adjacent lung. Because the study design was exploratory, TCR variables were selected using unadjusted p-values without false-discovery rate correction. Longer overall survival was associated with higher blood T cell density, whereas shorter survival was associated with higher adjacent-lung clonality. A median of roughly 56 of the top 100 tumor clones were detected in paired uninvolved adjacent lung, and around 30 of these tumor clones were also found among the top 100 clones of the paired uninvolved adjacent lung.

The immunoSEQ Assay was used to sequence TCR beta CDR3 regions from DNA. From the authors' description of their analysis: T cell density was computed as TCR beta template counts normalized to usable DNA estimated by amplifying housekeeping genes. The preseqR package was used to estimate richness by extrapolating to 400,000 templates for PBMC samples and to 120,000 templates for tissue samples. Clonality was defined as one minus Pielou's evenness. Differential abundance testing on productive amino-acid clonotypes, with a minimum total count of 5 and an alpha of 0.1, was used to identify tissue-enriched TCRs. The Jaccard Index and the Morisita Overlap Index were used to measure how much the repertoires overlapped between compartments. GLIPH grouped TCR beta CDR3s together with public tetramer-defined viral CDR3s, and a viral motif had to include at least three viral sequences and show V-gene enrichment. As stored in TCRdb, this immuneACCESS dataset retains in-frame rearrangements with V and J assigned. A fraction of the clones does not appear; measured against another copy, unresolved V genes explain less than half of the discrepancy, and the remainder lacks a known reason. V and J calls and clone size come straight from that table; D and trimming were deduced from the DNA. Here the sample has tens of thousands of clones; about four fifths occur a single time. The ten largest clones take up approximately 20% of the sample.

At diagnosis, peripheral blood, uninvolved tumor-adjacent lung and tumor were collected and were preserved as a mix of fresh-frozen and FFPE material. For TCR repertoire profiling, blood samples were analyzed as peripheral blood mononuclear cells. After removal of 0 bases from V and 4 bases from J, the junction retains 1 base not matched to a gene. Its CDR3 holds 14 amino acids, cysteine through phenylalanine. Of all the DNA, just the CDR3 is kept, 42 bases in frame from base 1. The germline V gene (reference sequence) supplies CDR1 SEHNR and CDR2 FQNEAQ. This clone has only one observation. No antigen is known for it. No much larger clone is present one base from it, and per-base qualities are unavailable.

The V and J genes are TRBV7-9 and TRBJ1-2; 8 of the junction bases match TRBD1. The TCR sequence derives from a female donor of 60 years or more with stage II squamous cell lung carcinoma. The source was peripheral blood, collected before any cancer treatment. CDR3 protein: CASSLADRAYGYTF. The sequenced DNA is TGTGCCAGCAGCTTAGCGGACAGGGCCTATGGCTACACCTTC.